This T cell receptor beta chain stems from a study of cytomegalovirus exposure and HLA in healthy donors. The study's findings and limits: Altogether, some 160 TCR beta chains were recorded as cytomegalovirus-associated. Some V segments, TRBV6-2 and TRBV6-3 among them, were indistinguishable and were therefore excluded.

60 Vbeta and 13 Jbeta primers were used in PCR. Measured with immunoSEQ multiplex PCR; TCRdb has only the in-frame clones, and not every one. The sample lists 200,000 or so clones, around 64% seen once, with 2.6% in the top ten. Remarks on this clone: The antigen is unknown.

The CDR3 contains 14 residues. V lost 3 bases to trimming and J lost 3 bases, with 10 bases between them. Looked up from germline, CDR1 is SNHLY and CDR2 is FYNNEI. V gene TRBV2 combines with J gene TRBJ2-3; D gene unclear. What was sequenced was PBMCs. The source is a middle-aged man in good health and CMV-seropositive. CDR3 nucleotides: TGTGCCAGCAGTGAGGGCAAAGGTACAGATACGCAGTATTTT. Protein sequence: CASSEGKGTDTQYF.